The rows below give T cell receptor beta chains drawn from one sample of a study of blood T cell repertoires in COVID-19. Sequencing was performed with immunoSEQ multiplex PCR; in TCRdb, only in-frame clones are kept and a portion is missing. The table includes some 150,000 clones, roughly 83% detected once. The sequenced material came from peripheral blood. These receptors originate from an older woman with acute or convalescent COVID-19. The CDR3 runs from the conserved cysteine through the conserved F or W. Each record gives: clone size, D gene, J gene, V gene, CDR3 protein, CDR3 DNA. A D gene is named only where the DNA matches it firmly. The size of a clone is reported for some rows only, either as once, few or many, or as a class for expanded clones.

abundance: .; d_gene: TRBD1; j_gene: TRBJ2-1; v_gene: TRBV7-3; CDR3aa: CASSLTGGTGDNEQFF; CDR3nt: TGTGCCAGCAGCTTAACCGGCGGGACAGGCGACAATGAGCAGTTCTTC
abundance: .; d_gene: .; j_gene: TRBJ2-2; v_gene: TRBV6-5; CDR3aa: CASSPGFAGELFF; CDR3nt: TGTGCCAGCAGCCCAGGATTTGCCGGGGAGCTGTTTTTT
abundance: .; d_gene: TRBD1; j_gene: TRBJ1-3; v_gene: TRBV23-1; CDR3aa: CASSQDEGALGGSSGNTIYF; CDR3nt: TGCGCCAGCAGTCAAGATGAGGGGGCGCTAGGGGGGTCCTCTGGAAACACCATATATTTT
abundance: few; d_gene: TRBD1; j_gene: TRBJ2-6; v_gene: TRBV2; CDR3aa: CASSQGAGANVLTF; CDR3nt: TGTGCCAGCAGTCAGGGGGCTGGGGCCAACGTCCTGACTTTC
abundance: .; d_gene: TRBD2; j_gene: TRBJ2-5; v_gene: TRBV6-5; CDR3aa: CASRTILAGQETQYF; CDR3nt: TGTGCCAGCAGAACAATACTAGCGGGGCAAGAGACCCAGTACTTC
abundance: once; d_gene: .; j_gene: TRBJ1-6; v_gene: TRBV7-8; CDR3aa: CASSLAQGGNSPLHF; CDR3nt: TGTGCCAGCAGCTTAGCACAGGGTGGAAATTCACCCCTCCACTTT
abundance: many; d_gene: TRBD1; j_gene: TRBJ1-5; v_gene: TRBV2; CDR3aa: CASSIRTGGNQPQHF; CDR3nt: TGTGCCAGCAGTATACGGACAGGGGGTAATCAGCCCCAGCATTTT
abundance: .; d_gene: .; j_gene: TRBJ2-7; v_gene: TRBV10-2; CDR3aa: CASSELIRGEQYF; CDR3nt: TGCGCCAGCAGTGAGTTAATACGGGGTGAGCAGTACTTC
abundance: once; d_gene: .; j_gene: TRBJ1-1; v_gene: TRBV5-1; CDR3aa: CASSFRTGNTEAFF; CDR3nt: TGCGCCAGCAGCTTCAGGACGGGAAACACTGAAGCTTTCTTT
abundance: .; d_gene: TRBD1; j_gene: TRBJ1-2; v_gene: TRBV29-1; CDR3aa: CSVPGQALYGYTF; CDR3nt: TGCAGCGTTCCGGGACAGGCACTTTATGGCTACACCTTC
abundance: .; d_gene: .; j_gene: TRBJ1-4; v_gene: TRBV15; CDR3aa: CATSRDQGGNEKLFF; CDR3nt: TGTGCCACCAGCAGAGATCAGGGTGGGAATGAAAAACTGTTTTTT
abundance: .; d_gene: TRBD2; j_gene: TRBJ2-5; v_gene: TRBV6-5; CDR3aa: CASSWTSGGTETQYF; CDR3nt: TGTGCCAGCAGTTGGACTAGCGGGGGGACAGAGACCCAGTACTTC
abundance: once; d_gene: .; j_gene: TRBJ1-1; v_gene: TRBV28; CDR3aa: CASSTGTMNTEAFF; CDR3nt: TGTGCCAGCAGTACCGGGACAATGAACACTGAAGCTTTCTTT
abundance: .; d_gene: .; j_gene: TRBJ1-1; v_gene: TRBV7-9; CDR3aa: CASSLQAGGDGTEAFF; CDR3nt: TGTGCCAGCAGCTTACAGGCAGGAGGGGACGGCACTGAAGCTTTCTTT
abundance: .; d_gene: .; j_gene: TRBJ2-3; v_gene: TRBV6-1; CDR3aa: CASSEGLGRGVSDTQYF; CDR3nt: TGTGCCAGCAGTGAAGGGTTAGGCAGGGGTGTTTCAGATACGCAGTATTTT
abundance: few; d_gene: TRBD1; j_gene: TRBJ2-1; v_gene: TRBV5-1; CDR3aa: CASSSGQGFYNEQFF; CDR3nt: TGCGCCAGCAGCTCCGGACAGGGCTTCTACAATGAGCAGTTCTTC
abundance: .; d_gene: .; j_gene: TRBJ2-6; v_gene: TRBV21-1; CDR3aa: CASSKARQIDSSGANVLTF; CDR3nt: TGTGCCAGCAGCAAAGCGCGACAGATAGATAGCTCTGGGGCCAACGTCCTGACTTTC
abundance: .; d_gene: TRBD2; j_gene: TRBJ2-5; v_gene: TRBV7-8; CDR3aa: CASRLAVQETQYF; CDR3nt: TGTGCCAGCCGACTAGCGGTCCAAGAGACCCAGTACTTC
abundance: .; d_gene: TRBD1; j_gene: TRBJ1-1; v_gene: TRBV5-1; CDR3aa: CASSPTPQGANTEAFF; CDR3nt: TGCGCCAGCAGCCCCACCCCCCAGGGGGCAAACACTGAAGCTTTCTTT
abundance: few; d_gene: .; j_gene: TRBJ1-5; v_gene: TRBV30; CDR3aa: CAWSPSWAQPQHF; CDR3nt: TGTGCCTGGAGCCCCTCATGGGCGCAGCCCCAGCATTTT
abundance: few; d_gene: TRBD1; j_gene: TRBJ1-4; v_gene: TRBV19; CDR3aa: CASSISGQGRTNEKLFF; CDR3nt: TGTGCCAGTAGTATTTCAGGACAGGGAAGAACTAATGAAAAACTGTTTTTT
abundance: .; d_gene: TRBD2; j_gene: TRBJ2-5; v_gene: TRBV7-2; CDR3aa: CASSLTGGETQYF; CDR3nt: TGTGCCAGCAGCTTAACGGGAGGAGAGACCCAGTACTTC
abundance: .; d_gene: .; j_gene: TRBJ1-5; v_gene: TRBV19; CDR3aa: CASTSVGDSNQPQHF; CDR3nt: TGTGCCAGTACTTCCGTCGGAGATAGCAATCAGCCCCAGCATTTT
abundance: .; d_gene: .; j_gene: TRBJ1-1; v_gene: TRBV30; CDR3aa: CAWISTEAFF; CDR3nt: TGTGCCTGGATCTCCACTGAAGCTTTCTTT
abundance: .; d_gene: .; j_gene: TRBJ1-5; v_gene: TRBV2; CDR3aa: CASRTDYSNQPQHF; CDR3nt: TGTGCCAGTCGGACAGACTATAGCAATCAGCCCCAGCATTTT
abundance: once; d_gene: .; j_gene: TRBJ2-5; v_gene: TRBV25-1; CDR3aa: CASSVGETQYF; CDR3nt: TGTGCCAGCAGTGTCGGGGAGACCCAGTACTTC
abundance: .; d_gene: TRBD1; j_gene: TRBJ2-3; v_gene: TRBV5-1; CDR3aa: CASSRRTGGDTDTQYF; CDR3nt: TGCGCCAGCAGCAGGAGGACAGGGGGAGACACAGATACGCAGTATTTT
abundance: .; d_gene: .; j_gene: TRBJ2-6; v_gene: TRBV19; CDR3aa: CASSVQGSGANVLTF; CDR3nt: TGTGCCAGTAGTGTACAGGGCTCTGGGGCCAACGTCCTGACTTTC
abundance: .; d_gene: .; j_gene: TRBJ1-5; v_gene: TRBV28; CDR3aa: CASSYIRGWSNQPQHF; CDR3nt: TGTGCCAGCAGTTACATCCGGGGATGGAGCAATCAGCCCCAGCATTTT
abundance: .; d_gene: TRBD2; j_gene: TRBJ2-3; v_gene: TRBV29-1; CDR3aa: CSVDSGGGTDTQYF; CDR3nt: TGCAGCGTTGATAGCGGGGGGGGCACAGATACGCAGTATTTT
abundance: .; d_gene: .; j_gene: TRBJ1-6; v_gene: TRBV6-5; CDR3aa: CASSPRPLNSPLHF; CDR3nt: TGTGCCAGCAGTCCGCGCCCCCTCAATTCACCCCTCCACTTT
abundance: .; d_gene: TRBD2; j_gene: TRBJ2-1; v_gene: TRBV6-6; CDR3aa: CASASTSGNEQFF; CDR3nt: TGTGCCAGTGCCTCGACTAGCGGCAATGAGCAGTTCTTC
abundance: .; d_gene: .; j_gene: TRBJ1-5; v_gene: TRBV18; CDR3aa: CASSPESGSSQPQHF; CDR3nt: TGTGCCAGCTCACCAGAGTCAGGTTCTTCTCAGCCCCAGCATTTT
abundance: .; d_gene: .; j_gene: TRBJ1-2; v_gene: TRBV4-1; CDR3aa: CASSQDLIAYGYTF; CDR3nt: TGCGCCAGCAGCCAAGATCTAATCGCATATGGCTACACCTTC
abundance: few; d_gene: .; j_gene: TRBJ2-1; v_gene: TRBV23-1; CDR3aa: CASSQSTTKDNEQFF; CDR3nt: TGCGCCAGCAGTCAATCGACTACGAAGGACAATGAGCAGTTCTTC
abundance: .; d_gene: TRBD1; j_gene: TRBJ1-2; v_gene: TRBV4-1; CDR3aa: CASSSLQGVGVGYTF; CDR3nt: TGCGCCAGCAGTTCCCTTCAGGGGGTAGGAGTTGGCTACACCTTC
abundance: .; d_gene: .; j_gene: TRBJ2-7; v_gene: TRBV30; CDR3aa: CAWSVQVSYEQYF; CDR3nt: TGTGCCTGGAGTGTTCAGGTATCCTACGAGCAGTACTTC
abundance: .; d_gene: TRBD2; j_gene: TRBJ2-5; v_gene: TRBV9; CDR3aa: CASSATGLADQETQYF; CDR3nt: TGTGCCAGCAGCGCAACGGGACTAGCGGACCAAGAGACCCAGTACTTC
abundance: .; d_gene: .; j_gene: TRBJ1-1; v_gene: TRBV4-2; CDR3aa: CASSQGGGGDGGTEAFF; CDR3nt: TGTGCCAGCAGCCAAGGAGGCGGGGGGGATGGGGGCACTGAAGCTTTCTTT
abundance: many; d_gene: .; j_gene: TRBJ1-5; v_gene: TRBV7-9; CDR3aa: CASSSAREKNQPQHF; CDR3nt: TGTGCCAGCAGCTCCGCCAGGGAAAAGAATCAGCCCCAGCATTTT
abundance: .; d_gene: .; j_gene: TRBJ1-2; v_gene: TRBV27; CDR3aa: CASSLSVWGLGYGYTF; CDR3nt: TGTGCCAGCAGTTTATCGGTCTGGGGGCTGGGCTATGGCTACACCTTC
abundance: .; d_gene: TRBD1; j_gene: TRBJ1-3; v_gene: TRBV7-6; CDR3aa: CASSLGQGAKGNTIYF; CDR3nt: TGTGCCAGCAGCTTAGGTCAGGGGGCAAAAGGAAACACCATATATTTT
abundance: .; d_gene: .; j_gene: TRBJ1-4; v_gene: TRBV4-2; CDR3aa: CASSQGQNEKLFF; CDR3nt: TGTGCCAGCAGCCAAGGGCAGAATGAAAAACTGTTTTTT
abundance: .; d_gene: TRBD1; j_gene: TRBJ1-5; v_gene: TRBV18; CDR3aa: CASSPDRGNQPQHF; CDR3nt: TGTGCCAGCTCACCGGACAGGGGCAATCAGCCCCAGCATTTT
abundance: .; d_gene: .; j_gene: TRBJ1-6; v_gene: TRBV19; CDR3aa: CASSMRQGSSYNSPLHF; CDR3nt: TGTGCCAGTAGTATGCGGCAGGGCTCTTCTTATAATTCACCCCTCCACTTT
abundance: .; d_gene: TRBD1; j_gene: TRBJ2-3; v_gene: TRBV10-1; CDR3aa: CASSGGQGTYADTQYF; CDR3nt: TGCGCCAGCAGCGGGGGACAGGGAACCTACGCAGATACGCAGTATTTT
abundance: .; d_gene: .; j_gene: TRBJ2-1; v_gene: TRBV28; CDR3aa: CASRSGVSYNEQFF; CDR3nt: TGTGCCAGCAGGTCGGGGGTCTCCTACAATGAGCAGTTCTTC
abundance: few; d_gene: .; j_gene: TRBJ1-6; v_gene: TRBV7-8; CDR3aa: CASSSQYSPLHF; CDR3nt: TGTGCCAGCAGCTCACAGTATTCACCCCTCCACTTT
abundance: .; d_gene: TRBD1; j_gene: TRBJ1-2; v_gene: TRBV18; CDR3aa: CASSPGTGTLNYGYTF; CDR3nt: TGTGCCAGCTCACCAGGGACAGGTACATTAAACTATGGCTACACCTTC
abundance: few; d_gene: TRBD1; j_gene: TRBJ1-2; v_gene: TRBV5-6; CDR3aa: CASSLVDRERGYTF; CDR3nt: TGTGCCAGCAGCTTGGTTGACAGGGAACGGGGCTACACCTTC
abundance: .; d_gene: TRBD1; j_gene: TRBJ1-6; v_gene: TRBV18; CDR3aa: CASSPGQGYSPLHF; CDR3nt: TGTGCCAGCTCACCGGGACAGGGCTACTCACCCCTCCACTTT
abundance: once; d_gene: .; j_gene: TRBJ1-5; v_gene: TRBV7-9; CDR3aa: CASSTTKGAQPQHF; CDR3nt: TGTGCCAGCAGTACAACAAAGGGAGCTCAGCCCCAGCATTTT
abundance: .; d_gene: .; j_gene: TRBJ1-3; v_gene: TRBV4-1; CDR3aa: CASSQRTGTGNTIYF; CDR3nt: TGCGCCAGCAGCCAAAGGACTGGGACTGGAAACACCATATATTTT
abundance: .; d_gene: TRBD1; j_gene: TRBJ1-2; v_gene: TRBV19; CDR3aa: CASSPGTGYFYGYTF; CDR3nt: TGTGCCAGTTCCCCCGGGACAGGGTATTTCTATGGCTACACCTTC
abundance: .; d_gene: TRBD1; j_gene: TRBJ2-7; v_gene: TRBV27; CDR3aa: CASSLKGPRTGGSYEQYF; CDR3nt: TGTGCCAGCAGTTTAAAGGGCCCCCGGACAGGGGGCAGCTACGAGCAGTACTTC
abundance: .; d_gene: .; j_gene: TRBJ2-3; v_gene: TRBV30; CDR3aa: CAWSVGGADTQYF; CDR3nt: TGTGCCTGGAGTGTTGGGGGCGCAGATACGCAGTATTTT
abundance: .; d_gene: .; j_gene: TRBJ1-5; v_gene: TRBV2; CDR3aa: CASSRSNQPQHF; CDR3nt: TGTGCCAGCAGCCGGAGCAATCAGCCCCAGCATTTT